In this sample, the clone carrying this T cell receptor beta chain turned up a few times. The data belong to a study of T cells in Graves' hyperthyroidism and ophthalmopathy. Disease duration under 2 months; hyperthyroidism patients were aged 18 to 65. The study left out patients who had uncontrolled infection, other autoimmune disease, pregnancy or lactation. Together with thyroid ultrasound, orbital computed tomography, serum thyroxine and TRAb, clinical symptoms were used for diagnoses. The authors took PBMCs from about 9.5 ml fresh peripheral blood. Authors of the study amplified TCR beta CDR3 regions from RNA transcripts. The HTBI primer set was used in a first-round RT-PCR of the TCR CDR3. TCRdb re-called the multiplex PCR reads through MiXCR, storing one row per CDR3 protein. The sample lists about 560,000 distinct CDR3 sequences; 16% were seen once. Germline assignment: CDR1 KGHDR and CDR2 SFDVKD. The CDR3 length is 16 residues. The germline V and J ends were trimmed by 3 bases and 5 bases, with 16 bases remaining between them.

Sample: blood. V usage is TRBV24-1 and J usage is TRBJ2-1, with D hard to call. The TCR comes from a woman aged 18-29 years with Graves' hyperthyroidism. Written as DNA, the CDR3 is TGTGCCACCAGTGATACCCGGGCCTCCCACCACAATGAGCAGTTCTTC. Translation: CATSDTRASHHNEQFF.